This record concerns one T cell receptor beta chain sequence. The entry originates in a study of blood T cell repertoires in COVID-19. Overall study: Sites across the United States, Italy and Spain contributed samples from acute and convalescent COVID-19. Nucleic acid was either cDNA or gDNA, and it came from T cells, B-cell-depleted T cells, or PBMCs.

Produced via immunoSEQ multiplex PCR; TCRdb's table is partial and in-frame only. The sample has about 400,000 clones, approximately 87% seen once. The CDR3 runs to 16 residues. The junction had 12 bases not matched to a gene; V was cut back by 4 bases and J by 5 bases. Germline V gene data show CDR1 as MNHNS and CDR2 as SASEGT. This TCR was recovered from a man in his forties in a cohort exposed to, infected with or recovered from COVID-19 (not recorded which). The source material was PBMCs or T cells enriched from blood (not recorded which). The chain is built from TRBV6-1 and TRBJ2-7, with 9 bases lining up with TRBD1. The CDR3 DNA sequence: TGTGCCAGCAGTGTACTTCCGGGACAGGGTGTCCACGAGCAGTACTTC. Encoded protein: CASSVLPGQGVHEQYF.